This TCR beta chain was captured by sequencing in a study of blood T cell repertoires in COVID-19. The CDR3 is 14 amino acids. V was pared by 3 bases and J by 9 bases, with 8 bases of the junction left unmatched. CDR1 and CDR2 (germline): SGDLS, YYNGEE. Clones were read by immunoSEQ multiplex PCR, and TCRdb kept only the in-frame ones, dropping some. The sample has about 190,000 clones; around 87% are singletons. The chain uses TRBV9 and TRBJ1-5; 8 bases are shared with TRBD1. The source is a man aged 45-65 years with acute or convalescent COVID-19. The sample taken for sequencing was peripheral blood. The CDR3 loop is CASSAGQGTRPQHF. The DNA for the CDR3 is TGTGCCAGCAGCGCAGGACAGGGTACTCGGCCCCAGCATTTT.